This TCR beta chain was retrieved from a study of blood T cell repertoires in COVID-19. Study-level background: Specimens from acute and convalescent COVID-19 originated in the United States, Italy and Spain.

This study enrolled people aged roughly 18 to 89 from 24 US geographic areas. This CDR3 is 14 amino acids long. Trimming shortened V by 5 bases and J by 3 bases, and 11 bases separated the two germline ends. Germline V CDR1 and CDR2: MNHNY, SVGAGI (reference sequence). The authors' processing: Researchers report that nucleated cell counts were estimated from reference gene primer amplification. Method: immunoSEQ multiplex PCR; TCRdb's copy keeps in-frame clones and lacks some. The V and J calls and clone size come from that table; D and trimming were worked out from the DNA. The data contain 350,000 to 450,000 clones, approximately 87% of them singletons. This clone was seen once.

The clonotype was recovered from a man aged 40-49 years in a cohort exposed to, infected with or recovered from COVID-19 (not recorded which). The sample comprised PBMCs or T cells enriched from blood (not recorded which). The chain links TRBV6-6 to TRBJ1-5, with D perhaps TRBD1 (6 bases). The CDR3 region is CASSQQGINQPQHF. The CDR3 DNA sequence: TGTGCCAGCAGTCAGCAGGGGATCAATCAGCCCCAGCATTTT.